These T cell receptor beta chains were read from a single sample in a study of blood T cell repertoires in COVID-19. TCRdb's copy holds only in-frame clones and misses some; the assay was immunoSEQ multiplex PCR. The repertoire includes over 35,000 clones, 90% of them detected once, and roughly 19% sits in the top ten. Sequenced input: peripheral blood. These receptors came from a man between 65 and 80 years old with active COVID-19. CDR3s include the opening cysteine and the closing phenylalanine or tryptophan. A D gene is named only where the DNA matches it firmly. Some rows have no size entry. The others give once, few or many, or a class for an expanded clone.

v_gene	abundance	j_gene	d_gene	CDR3aa	CDR3nt
TRBV28	-	TRBJ2-7	-	CASSLGDAGNEQYF	TGTGCCAGCAGTTTAGGGGATGCGGGGAACGAGCAGTACTTC
TRBV6-2/TRBV6-3	once	TRBJ1-1	-	CASSYWSDTEAFF	TGTGCCAGCAGTTACTGGTCAGACACTGAAGCTTTCTTT
TRBV27	-	TRBJ2-1	-	CASSLTGLNEQFF	TGTGCCAGCAGTTTAACGGGACTCAATGAGCAGTTCTTC
TRBV29-1	-	TRBJ2-7	TRBD2	CSYSLFGEGEQYF	TGCAGCTATTCCCTTTTCGGGGAGGGCGAGCAGTACTTC
TRBV28	-	TRBJ1-2	TRBD1	CASSLDRVSGYTF	TGTGCCAGCAGCCTCGACAGGGTCAGTGGCTACACCTTC
TRBV4-3	-	TRBJ2-3	-	CASSQGAVRDTSTDTQYF	TGCGCCAGCAGCCAAGGGGCCGTTAGGGACACCTCCACAGATACGCAGTATTTT
TRBV7-6	-	TRBJ2-6	TRBD1	CASSLVAPGQPSGANVLTF	TGTGCCAGCAGCTTAGTAGCCCCGGGACAGCCCTCTGGGGCCAACGTCCTGACTTTC
TRBV27	-	TRBJ2-2	TRBD1	CATTDRDTGELFF	TGTGCCACCACAGACAGGGACACCGGGGAGCTGTTTTTT
TRBV4-1	-	TRBJ2-7	-	CASSQDIGALTYEQYF	TGCGCCAGCAGCCAAGATATTGGGGCACTTACCTACGAGCAGTACTTC
TRBV7-9	-	TRBJ2-1	-	CASSLVWSQGNEQFF	TGTGCCAGCAGCTTAGTATGGTCCCAGGGCAATGAGCAGTTCTTC
TRBV27	-	TRBJ2-2	TRBD2	CASSFPGLAGGPRELFF	TGTGCCAGCAGTTTCCCGGGACTAGCGGGGGGGCCCCGGGAGCTGTTTTTT
TRBV5-4	once	TRBJ2-5	-	CASSPSLLTTQETQYF	TGTGCCAGCAGCCCCTCCCTATTAACCACTCAAGAGACCCAGTACTTC
TRBV2	-	TRBJ1-5	TRBD1	CASMDRRYSNQPQHF	TGTGCCAGCATGGACAGGAGGTATAGCAATCAGCCCCAGCATTTT
TRBV2	-	TRBJ2-6	-	CASSSDLGGANVLTF	TGTGCCAGCAGTTCGGACTTGGGAGGGGCCAACGTCCTGACTTTC
TRBV10-2	-	TRBJ2-7	TRBD1	CASRELGQVYEQYF	TGCGCCAGCAGAGAACTGGGACAGGTCTACGAGCAGTACTTC
TRBV7-2	-	TRBJ2-5	-	CASSLGRSGDALQETQYF	TGTGCCAGCAGCTTAGGGCGTAGTGGAGACGCCCTCCAAGAGACCCAGTACTTC
TRBV30	-	TRBJ2-4	TRBD2	CAWSRSGSGNIQYF	TGTGCCTGGTCCCGTAGCGGGAGTGGAAACATTCAGTACTTC
TRBV6-4	-	TRBJ2-2	-	CASSPGQNTGELFF	TGTGCCAGCAGCCCGGGACAGAACACCGGGGAGCTGTTTTTT
TRBV5-8	-	TRBJ1-5	-	CASSPDSYQPQHF	TGTGCCAGCAGCCCGGACAGTTATCAGCCCCAGCATTTT
TRBV18	-	TRBJ1-5	-	CASSSRDGRNQPQHF	TGTGCCAGCTCATCCCGGGACGGGAGAAATCAGCCCCAGCATTTT
TRBV28	once	TRBJ1-1	-	CASRVEGANTEAFF	TGTGCCAGTCGGGTGGAGGGAGCCAACACTGAAGCTTTCTTT
TRBV28	few	TRBJ2-2	TRBD2	CASSPLQDSPSLAGLDTGELFF	TGTGCCAGCAGTCCCCTCCAGGACAGCCCATCTCTAGCGGGATTAGACACCGGGGAGCTGTTTTTT
TRBV11-2	-	TRBJ1-3	-	CASSLVRGGYTIYF	TGTGCCAGCAGCTTAGTGCGAGGAGGGTACACCATATATTTT
TRBV18	-	TRBJ2-2	TRBD1	CASSPRQGAGTGELFF	TGTGCCAGCTCACCAAGGCAGGGGGCAGGCACCGGGGAGCTGTTTTTT
TRBV24-1	-	TRBJ1-3	-	CATSDYRFGNTIYF	TGTGCCACCAGTGATTACAGGTTCGGAAACACCATATATTTT
TRBV28	-	TRBJ2-1	-	CASSSGQRKQFF	TGTGCCAGCAGTTCCGGACAGCGGAAGCAGTTCTTC
TRBV7-2	-	TRBJ2-1	-	CASTKDLRAGGSYNEQFF	TGTGCCAGCACCAAAGACCTAAGGGCAGGGGGGTCCTACAATGAGCAGTTCTTC
TRBV5-6	-	TRBJ2-2	TRBD2	CASSLVLAGVSGELFF	TGTGCCAGCAGCTTGGTTCTAGCGGGAGTCTCCGGGGAGCTGTTTTTT
TRBV11-2	-	TRBJ2-1	-	CASSLAYMDEQFF	TGTGCCAGCAGCTTAGCTTACATGGATGAGCAGTTCTTC
TRBV6-1	-	TRBJ1-2	-	CASREDSLYGYTF	TGTGCCAGCAGGGAAGACAGTCTCTATGGCTACACCTTC
TRBV7-9	-	TRBJ2-3	TRBD2	CASSFSLVLAGTDTQYF	TGTGCCAGCAGCTTTTCATTGGTACTAGCGGGCACAGATACGCAGTATTTT
TRBV5-4	-	TRBJ1-1	-	CATRTLNTEAFF	TGTGCCACCCGGACACTGAACACTGAAGCTTTCTTT
TRBV7-6	once	TRBJ2-7	TRBD1	CASSQNRGSPYEQYF	TGTGCCAGCAGCCAAAACAGGGGTTCCCCTTACGAGCAGTACTTC
TRBV12-3/TRBV12-4	once	TRBJ2-7	-	CASKKLQGYEQYF	TGTGCCAGCAAAAAATTACAGGGTTACGAGCAGTACTTC
TRBV9	once	TRBJ1-1	-	CASSPSGRGGTEAFF	TGTGCCAGCAGCCCGAGCGGCAGGGGCGGCACTGAAGCTTTCTTT
TRBV7-3	-	TRBJ1-1	TRBD1	CASSQGVTTEAFF	TGTGCCAGCAGCCAGGGGGTTACCACTGAAGCTTTCTTT
TRBV27	-	TRBJ2-2	-	CASSLTPRRTGELFF	TGTGCCAGCAGCCTTACCCCCCGGCGGACCGGGGAGCTGTTTTTT
TRBV6-1	-	TRBJ1-2	-	CASSEEGRNNYGYTF	TGTGCCAGCAGTGAGGAGGGACGGAACAACTATGGCTACACCTTC
TRBV7-6	-	TRBJ2-1	-	CASSLGGPGDYNEQFF	TGTGCCAGCAGCTTAGGTGGGCCAGGGGATTACAATGAGCAGTTCTTC
TRBV7-8	-	TRBJ1-5	TRBD1	CASSRGQGGGNQPQHF	TGTGCCAGCAGCCGGGGACAGGGGGGAGGCAATCAGCCCCAGCATTTT
TRBV7-8	-	TRBJ2-5	-	CASSLVTAQRGTQYF	TGTGCCAGCAGCCTCGTGACAGCCCAGCGTGGGACCCAGTACTTC
TRBV14	-	TRBJ2-2	TRBD2	CASSQFGTRETGELFF	TGTGCCAGCAGCCAATTCGGGACTAGAGAAACCGGGGAGCTGTTTTTT